This TCR beta chain stems from a study of T cell repertoires in cytomegalovirus infection. As regards this clonotype: As yet, its antigen is unknown.

Germline V gene lookup returns CDR1 SGHDT and CDR2 YYEEEE. The CDR3 has 16 amino acids. After removal of 0 bases from V and 4 bases from J, the junction contained 5 bases not matched to a gene. TCRdb independently ran MiXCR on the reads; one entry per CDR3 protein. This repertoire shows hundreds of thousands of distinct CDR3 sequences, roughly a third found once; its top ten account for roughly a sixth. The chain recombines TRBV5-6 with TRBJ1-5; the match to TRBD1 covers 9 bases. The sequencing used cultured PBMCs, collected from culture after CMV antigen stimulation. This TCR was sampled from a human donor in good health (CMV status not recorded). Some clones in this sample may be carry-over from other donors' samples. The CDR3 region has the DNA TGTGCCAGCAGCTTGGCCGTCGGGACAGGGAATCAGCCCCAGCATTTT. This gives the protein CASSLAVGTGNQPQHF. Full variable domain (missing parts from reference TRBV5-6 and TRBJ1-5): DAGVTQSPTHLIKTRGQQVTLRCSPKSGHDTVSWYQQALGQGPQFIFQYYEEEERQRGNFPDRFSGHQFPNYSSELNVNALLLGDSALYLCASSLAVGTGNQPQHFGDGTRLSIL.